Following are 29 T cell receptor beta chains from one sample sequenced in a study of Ad26.COV2.S vaccination and SARS-CoV-2 variants. Specified treatment: about 20 received Ad26.COV2.S at low or high dose, single or two shots; a few received placebo; per-sample allocation not given. On day 63 after the first injection, vaccine and placebo recipients gave samples. Method: immunoSEQ multiplex PCR; TCRdb's copy keeps in-frame clones and lacks some. The table lists about 420,000 clones, approximately 90% of them singletons, with 3.6% in the top ten. Specimen: peripheral blood, collected in a trial of Ad26.COV2.S vaccine versus placebo. The receptor set was obtained from a person between 18 and 65 years old who received the Ad26.COV2.S COVID-19 vaccine or a placebo.

The rearrangement uses TRBV30 and TRBJ1-2; no definite D call. Looked up from germline, CDR1 is GTSNPN and CDR2 is SVGIG (reference sequence). The CDR3 has 14 residues. Trimming shortened V by 4 bases and J by 4 bases, and 16 bases separated the two germline ends. The CDR3 DNA is TGTGCCTGGAACGCCGAAAGGCTGGGCTATGGCTACACCTTC. Protein sequence: CAWNAERLGYGYTF.

This clone occurred once. The CDR3 region is CASSVMDITGELFF. DNA of the CDR3: TGTGCCAGCAGCGTCATGGACATTACCGGGGAGCTGTTTTTT. This rearrangement joins TRBV9 to TRBJ2-2, with D possibly being TRBD1 (5 bases). The V gene's germline CDR1 is SGDLS and CDR2 YYNGEE. Trimming shortened V by 2 bases and J by 5 bases, and 10 bases separated the two germline ends. The CDR3 spans 14 residues.

This clone came up once. Here the CDR3 reads CASTFTGVGTDTQYF. For the CDR3, the DNA is TGTGCCAGTACCTTTACGGGGGTAGGGACAGATACGCAGTATTTT. This chain links TRBV19 with TRBJ2-3, with TRBD2 as a possible D gene (6 bases). Germline V gene lookup returns CDR1 LNHDA and CDR2 SQIVND (reference sequence). The CDR3 consists of 15 residues. The V end was cut by 7 bases, the J end by 3 bases, with 17 bases between.

This clone occurred once. The chain employs TRBV19 and TRBJ2-1; 14 bases fit TRBD2. Trimming removed 7 bases from V and 5 bases from J; junction bases left unmatched: 7. CDR3 length: 16 amino acids. The germline CDR1 and CDR2 sequences are LNHDA and SQIVND (reference sequence). The DNA for the CDR3 is TGTGCCAGTATGGGGACTAGCGGGGGCCCAAACAATGAGCAGTTCTTC. It codes for CASMGTSGGPNNEQFF.

The rearrangement uses TRBV6-5 and TRBJ2-2; 7 bases are shared with TRBD1. This CDR3 comprises 14 residues. CDR1 is MNHEY and CDR2 is SVGAGI in the germline V gene. The ends lost 6 bases at V and 3 bases at J; junction bases unmatched: 4. CDR3 coding DNA: TGTGCCAGCAGGGACGACAGGGACACCGGGGAGCTGTTTTTT. It is translated as CASRDDRDTGELFF.

The rearrangement uses TRBV28 and TRBJ2-3; D gene ambiguous. CDR3 length equals 11 residues. Trimming pared 7 bases from V and 1 base from J, leaving 3 bases between. The germline V gene has CDR1 MDHEN and CDR2 SYDVKM. The CDR3 here is CASTRTDTQYF. Here the CDR3 DNA reads TGTGCCAGCACACGCACAGATACGCAGTATTTT.

The chain recombines TRBV30 with TRBJ1-4, with 10 nucleotides matching TRBD1. Germline V gene data show CDR1 as GTSNPN and CDR2 as SVGIG (reference sequence). J gave up 6 bases and V 5 bases, and 6 bases lay outside the gene matches. The CDR3 sequence is 14 residues long. CDR3 in amino acids: CAWGQGGVDEKLFF. In nucleotides, the CDR3 is TGTGCCTGGGGACAGGGGGGAGTGGATGAAAAACTGTTTTTT.

The rearrangement links TRBV30 to TRBJ2-2, with a weak D call TRBD1 (6 bases). This CDR3 has 13 amino acids. CDR1 and CDR2 from the germline V gene are GTSNPN and SVGIG (reference sequence). V gave up 5 bases and J gave up 7 bases, with 14 bases separating them. CDR3 DNA: TGTGCCTGGCACCACAGGGTCGACGGGGAGCTGTTTTTT. It is translated as CAWHHRVDGELFF.

V and J are TRBV28 and TRBJ2-1, with TRBD2 as a possible D gene (6 bases). V lost 7 bases to trimming and J lost 8 bases, with 24 bases between them. Germline values: CDR1 MDHEN, CDR2 SYDVKM. The length of the CDR3 is 16 residues. The CDR3 here is CASNPNSGHYADEQFF. DNA for the CDR3: TGTGCCAGCAACCCCAACAGCGGGCACTACGCCGATGAGCAGTTCTTC.

The CDR3 loop reads CASSLNYYEQYF. The DNA for the CDR3 is TGTGCCAGCAGTTTAAACTACTACGAGCAGTACTTC. The V call is TRBV12-3 or TRBV12-4, the J call TRBJ2-7; D gene unclear. Deletions cut 2 bases from V and 3 bases from J, with 5 bases between. CDR3 size: 12 residues.

This clone was recorded only once. The rearrangement uses TRBV11-1 and TRBJ2-1, with D uncertain. This CDR3 has 14 amino acids. Germline V gene lookup returns CDR1 SGHAT and CDR2 FQDESV (reference sequence). V was clipped by 1 base and J by 9 bases, with 13 bases between them. CDR3 bases: TGTGCCAGCAGCTTAGGGCAGGTTCCGGTTGAGCAGTTCTTC. Translation gives CASSLGQVPVEQFF. The whole variable domain, remainder taken from reference TRBV11-1 and TRBJ2-1, is EAEVAQSPRYKITEKSQAVAFWCDPISGHATLYWYRQILGQGPELLVQFQDESVVDDSQLPKDRFSAERLKGVDSTLKIQPAELGDSAMYLCASSLGQVPVEQFFGPGTRLTVL.

The CDR3 spells CASSLTGEQFF. The CDR3 nucleotides are TGTGCCAGCAGCTTAACGGGTGAGCAGTTCTTC. This chain connects TRBV7-3 to TRBJ2-1; no definite D call. The V gene's germline CDR1 is SGHTA and CDR2 FQGTGA. With 0 bases removed from V and 9 bases from J, the gap between germline ends came to 3 bases. CDR3 length: 11 residues.

This clone was counted a single time. The chain recombines TRBV4-1 with TRBJ2-3; D tentatively reads TRBD1 or TRBD2 (5 bases each). The length of the CDR3 is 14 residues. Germline CDR1 and CDR2: MGHRA and YSYEKL. Trimming pared 4 bases from V and 1 base from J, leaving 9 bases between. This chain's CDR3 is CASSPGPRTDTQYF. The CDR3 nucleotides are TGCGCCAGCAGCCCGGGACCTCGCACAGATACGCAGTATTTT.

This clone was detected only a few times. The rearrangement uses TRBV6-5 and TRBJ2-2; D gene ambiguous. Trimming pared 1 base from V and 7 bases from J, leaving 7 bases between. CDR1 MNHEY and CDR2 SVGAGI come from the germline V gene. The CDR3 sequence is 13 residues long. The CDR3 nucleotides are TGTGCCAGCAGTTACTGGGTTGGCGGGGAGCTGTTTTTT. Its translation: CASSYWVGGELFF.

The chain joins TRBV19 to TRBJ2-3; D gene uncertain. This CDR3 contains 14 residues. V shed 3 bases and J shed 8 bases, with 15 bases lying between them. The germline CDR1 and CDR2 sequences are LNHDA and SQIVND (reference sequence). The CDR3, as DNA: TGTGCCAGTAGTATTTCTCGCGAAGCAAGTACGCAGTATTTT. Amino acids: CASSISREASTQYF.

The CDR3 DNA reads as TGTGCCAGCAGCCAAGGTTTGGGGGATAATTCACCCCTCCACTTT. Protein: CASSQGLGDNSPLHF. This chain joins TRBV3-1 (or the pseudogene TRBV3-2) and TRBJ1-6; possible D gene TRBD1, 5 bases. Germline loops: CDR1 LGHDT, CDR2 YNNKEL (reference sequence). With 1 base removed from V and 5 bases from J, the gap between germline ends came to 9 bases. The CDR3 sequence is 15 residues long.

The chain carries TRBV4-1 and TRBJ1-5, with unresolved D. CDR1 and CDR2 from the germline V gene are MGHRA and YSYEKL. V lost 0 bases, J lost 7 bases, and 10 bases lay in between. The CDR3 totals 14 residues. The CDR3 spells CASSQELIRQPQHF. CDR3 bases: TGCGCCAGCAGCCAAGAGCTAATCCGGCAGCCCCAGCATTTT.

The genes are TRBV7-2 and TRBJ1-2, with 8 bases lining up with TRBD1. This CDR3 is built from 15 residues. V was pared by 3 bases and J by 7 bases, with 10 bases of the junction left unmatched. Germline values: CDR1 SGHTA, CDR2 FQGNSA. In nucleotides, the CDR3 is TGTGCCAGCAGCTTGCGGGGAACAGGGGGACGTGGCTACACCTTC. Translation: CASSLRGTGGRGYTF.

This clone came up once. This chain connects TRBV7-8 to TRBJ1-2; D possibly corresponds to TRBD1 (6 bases). This CDR3 is built from 13 residues. Deletions cut 6 bases from V and 4 bases from J, with 12 bases between. CDR1 SGHVS and CDR2 FQNEAQ come from the germline V gene. The CDR3 region has the DNA TGTGCCAGCAGAGGGCAGGGGCGCTATGGCTACACCTTC. It encodes CASRGQGRYGYTF.

This clone was counted between two and nine times. This chain links TRBV7-2 with TRBJ2-7; TRBD1 might be the D (7 bases). Germline-derived CDR1 and CDR2 are SGHTA and FQGNSA. The CDR3 has 15 amino acids. V lost 5 bases and J 5 bases, leaving 19 bases between the germline ends. DNA of the CDR3: TGTGCCAGCAGCCTCGGGGGACAGCGGAAGGACGAGCAGTACTTC. Protein sequence: CASSLGGQRKDEQYF.

The chain uses TRBV28 and TRBJ2-2; D may be TRBD1 (5 bases). This CDR3 comprises 18 residues. Between the trimmed V and J ends, which lost 0 bases and 4 bases, there was a span of 18 bases. Germline CDR1 and CDR2: MDHEN and SYDVKM. For the CDR3, the DNA is TGTGCCAGCAGTTTATGGGGGCTTGGGGCAGAAGGCACCGGGGAGCTGTTTTTT. This encodes CASSLWGLGAEGTGELFF.

The chain carries TRBV19 and TRBJ2-2; D might be TRBD2 (5 bases). Trimming pared 5 bases from V and 4 bases from J, leaving 20 bases between. CDR3 length equals 17 residues. Germline CDR1 and CDR2: LNHDA and SQIVND (reference sequence). DNA for the CDR3: TGTGCCAGTAGTCCTCGAGGCTCCCAAGGAGGCACCGGGGAGCTGTTTTTT. Amino acids: CASSPRGSQGGTGELFF.

V and J are TRBV2 and TRBJ1-5; D remains ambiguous. This CDR3 is 16 amino acids long. Germline values: CDR1 SNHLY, CDR2 FYNNEI. The V end lost 2 bases, the J end lost 2 bases, and 13 bases lay between the germline ends. CDR3 nucleotides: TGTGCCAGCAGTGAATTAGGCCGTGAGGGCAATCAGCCCCAGCATTTT. The encoded protein is CASSELGREGNQPQHF.

Only one count was recorded for this clone. This rearrangement joins TRBV27 to TRBJ2-7, with 12 bases fitting TRBD1. Germline V lookup: CDR1 MNHEY, CDR2 SMNVEV (reference sequence). This CDR3 is built from 16 residues. The junction had 6 bases not matched to a gene; V was cut back by 3 bases and J by 3 bases. The CDR3 region has the DNA TGTGCCAGCAGTTTGGGGACAGGGGGCCTGATCTACGAGCAGTACTTC. Its protein product is CASSLGTGGLIYEQYF.

This sequence joins TRBV29-1 and TRBJ2-7, with 9 bases identical to TRBD1. V was pared by 5 bases and J by 1 base, with 12 bases of the junction left unmatched. CDR1 is SQVTM, CDR2 ANQGSEA, per germline. The CDR3 extends over 16 amino acids. The CDR3 DNA reads as TGCAGCGTTTTCACCTCCGGGACAGGGCGGTCCTACGAGCAGTACTTC. Its translation is CSVFTSGTGRSYEQYF.

The V and J genes are TRBV6-1 and TRBJ1-4, with D possibly being TRBD1 (6 bases). Per germline, CDR1 MNHNS and CDR2 SASEGT. This CDR3 comprises 15 residues. The ends were cut back, 1 base at V and 0 bases at J, with 6 bases in the middle. The CDR3 here is CASSEGQATNEKLFF. The CDR3 nucleotides are TGTGCCAGCAGTGAAGGACAGGCAACTAATGAAAAACTGTTTTTT.

CDR3 amino acids: CACFGTGNSPLHF. The CDR3 bases are TGTGCCTGTTTTGGGACAGGGAATTCACCCCTCCACTTT. V usage is TRBV30 and J usage is TRBJ1-6; TRBD1 agrees at 9 bases. Germline CDR1 GTSNPN, CDR2 SVGIG (reference sequence). With V trimmed by 6 bases and J by 7 bases, 4 bases remained unmatched. The CDR3 contains 13 residues.

The chain uses TRBV11-2 and TRBJ2-1; maybe TRBD2 (5 bases). The germline CDR1 and CDR2 sequences are SGHAT and FQNNGV. CDR3 length: 12 residues. The V end lost 3 bases, the J end lost 6 bases, and 6 bases lay between the germline ends. CDR3 amino acids: CASSFSGNEQFF. CDR3 coding DNA: TGTGCCAGCAGCTTCAGCGGCAATGAGCAGTTCTTC. The whole variable domain, remainder taken from reference TRBV11-2 and TRBJ2-1, is EAGVAQSPRYKIIEKRQSVAFWCNPISGHATLYWYQQILGQGPKLLIQFQNNGVVDDSQLPKDRFSAERLKGVDSTLKIQPAKLEDSAVYLCASSFSGNEQFFGPGTRLTVL.

This clone was counted a single time. The chain links TRBV7-2 to TRBJ2-7, with 8 nucleotides matching TRBD2. CDR3 size: 14 residues. J lost 0 bases, V lost 5 bases, and 3 bases had no gene match. Germline CDR1 reads SGHTA; CDR2 reads FQGNSA. The CDR3 spells CASSPAGASYEQYF. In nucleotides, the CDR3 is TGTGCCAGCAGCCCAGCGGGGGCCTCCTACGAGCAGTACTTC. Full variable domain (outside the CDR3, taken from reference TRBV7-2 and TRBJ2-7): GAGVSQSPSNKVTEKGKDVELRCDPISGHTALYWYRQSLGQGLEFLIYFQGNSAPDKSGLPSDRFSAERTGGSVSTLTIQRTQQEDSAVYLCASSPAGASYEQYFGPGTRLTVT.